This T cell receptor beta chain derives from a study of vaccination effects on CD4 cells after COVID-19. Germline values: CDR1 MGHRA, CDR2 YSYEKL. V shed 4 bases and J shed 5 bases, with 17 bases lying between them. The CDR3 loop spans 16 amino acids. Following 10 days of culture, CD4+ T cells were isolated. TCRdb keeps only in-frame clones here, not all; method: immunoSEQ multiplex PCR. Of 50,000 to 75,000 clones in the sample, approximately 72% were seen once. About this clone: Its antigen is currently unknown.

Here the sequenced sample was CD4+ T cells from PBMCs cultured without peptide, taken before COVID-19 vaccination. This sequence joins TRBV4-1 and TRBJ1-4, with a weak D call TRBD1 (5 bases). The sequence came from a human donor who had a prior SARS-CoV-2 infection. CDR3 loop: CASSPRVSGRNEKLFF. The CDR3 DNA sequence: TGCGCCAGCAGCCCCCGGGTATCAGGGCGGAATGAAAAACTGTTTTTT.